This T cell receptor beta chain originates from a study of OX40 agonist ivuxolimab in advanced cancers. Study-wide results and limits: Relative to CD4+, CD8+ T cells held more expanded clones on average.

This CDR3 region has 11 residues. V lost 6 bases and J lost 3, with 4 bases in between. Looked up from germline, CDR1 is MNHEY and CDR2 is SVGAGI. TCRdb's copy holds only in-frame clones and misses some; the assay was immunoSEQ multiplex PCR. The sample includes under 75,000 clones, about 89% of them seen just once. Note on this clone: What it binds is unknown. The sample carries other DNA sequences with the same CDR3.

The input for sequencing was CD4+ or CD8+ T cells sorted from blood, taken in a trial of the OX40 agonist ivuxolimab. The origin of this receptor is an adult with an advanced solid tumor such as melanoma, head and neck, liver or kidney cancer. This chain uses TRBV6-5 with TRBJ2-3; D gene uncertain. The CDR3 sequence: CASRSTDTQYF. The CDR3 DNA is TGTGCCAGCAGGTCTACAGATACGCAGTATTTT.